The 21 T cell receptor beta chains reported below all come from one sample, sequenced in a study of blood T cell repertoires in COVID-19. Assay used: immunoSEQ multiplex PCR; TCRdb lists only in-frame clones, some missing. The table lists approximately 77,000 clones, 88% of them singletons, with 5.5% to 7.5% in the top ten. Sequenced sample: peripheral blood. These receptors were collected from a woman older than 75 with acute or convalescent COVID-19.

The chain recombines TRBV14 with TRBJ1-4; no reliable D call. The V gene lost 4 bases and the J gene lost 5 bases, with 8 bases spanning the gap. The CDR3 extends over 13 amino acids. Per the germline V gene, CDR1 is SGHDN and CDR2 is FVKESK. CDR3 protein: CASSRAENEKLFF. Here the CDR3 DNA reads TGTGCCAGCAGCCGGGCCGAGAATGAAAAACTGTTTTTT.

This clone was seen once. V usage is TRBV14 and J usage is TRBJ2-5; tentative D call: TRBD1 (6 bases). V lost 1 base and J lost 7, with 16 bases in between. The CDR3 is made up of 15 amino acids. Germline V lookup: CDR1 SGHDN, CDR2 FVKESK. The CDR3, as DNA: TGTGCCAGCAGCCAAGGGACAGTAAAGTTCGGGACCCAGTACTTC. Its protein is CASSQGTVKFGTQYF. Drawing the rest from reference TRBV14 and TRBJ2-5, the complete variable domain is EAGVTQFPSHSVIEKGQTVTLRCDPISGHDNLYWYRRVMGKEIKFLLHFVKESKQDESGMPNNRFLAERTGGTYSTLKVQPAELEDSGVYFCASSQGTVKFGTQYFGPGTRLLVL.

This sequence joins TRBV15 and TRBJ2-1; 12 nucleotides line up with TRBD2. Germline V lookup: CDR1 LNHNV, CDR2 YYDKDF (reference sequence). Unmatched junction bases numbered 13, after V lost 4 bases and J lost 9 bases. The CDR3 is 17 residues long. Written as DNA, the CDR3 is TGTGCCACCAGCATCTCTAGCGGGAGGGCCAGCCCTAGTGAGCAGTTCTTC. Translation gives CATSISSGRASPSEQFF.

The rearrangement joins TRBV27 to TRBJ2-1; 8 nucleotides agree with TRBD1. The CDR3 is made up of 13 amino acids. Losses at the gene ends were 5 bases for V and 7 bases for J; bases not matched to a gene: 4. The germline gives CDR1 MNHEY, CDR2 SMNVEV (reference sequence). The CDR3 sequence: CASSARTGNEQFF. In DNA, the CDR3 is TGTGCCAGCAGTGCCAGGACAGGGAATGAGCAGTTCTTC.

The gene calls are TRBV20-1 and TRBJ1-1; D uncertain. The CDR3 loop spans 11 amino acids. Germline V CDR1 and CDR2: DFQATT, SNEGSKA (reference sequence). Trimming took 7 bases from V and 6 from J, leaving 12 bases between them. DNA of the CDR3: TGCAGTGTTGTAGTCCGTCCTGAAGCTTTCTTT. This sequence encodes CSVVVRPEAFF.

The V call is TRBV9, the J call TRBJ1-4; D is unresolved. Trimming left V 0 bases short and J 4 bases short, with 10 bases between. CDR3 length: 15 residues. CDR1 and CDR2 from the germline V gene are SGDLS and YYNGEE. The CDR3 nucleotides read TGTGCCAGCAGCGTAGATCCAGGCGTTAATGAAAAACTGTTTTTT. Translating it yields CASSVDPGVNEKLFF.

The V and J genes are TRBV11-2 and TRBJ1-1, with a weak D call TRBD1 (5 bases). Germline V gene sequence: CDR1 SGHAT, CDR2 FQNNGV. V dropped 2 bases and J dropped 10 bases, with 11 bases sitting between them. The CDR3 is 12 residues long. As DNA, the CDR3 is TGTGCCAGCAGCTTATCAGGGTTGGGAGCTTTCTTT. Translated, it gives CASSLSGLGAFF.

The J gene is TRBJ1-1, the V gene TRBV19; weak D call: TRBD1 (5 bases). This CDR3 contains 14 residues. Between the trimmed V and J ends, which lost 6 bases and 0 bases, there was a span of 11 bases. Germline CDR1 reads LNHDA; CDR2 reads SQIVND (reference sequence). The CDR3 nucleotides are TGTGCCAGTAGCAGGGTGGGGATGAACACTGAAGCTTTCTTT. Protein: CASSRVGMNTEAFF.

This rearrangement joins TRBV10-1 to TRBJ2-1; the D gene is possibly TRBD2 (5 bases). V lost 0 bases and J 7 bases, leaving 10 bases between the germline ends. From germline, CDR1 is WNHNN and CDR2 SYGVQD (reference sequence). This CDR3 region has 14 residues. The CDR3 bases are TGCGCCAGCAGTGAGTCCAGCGGCGATAATGAGCAGTTCTTC. Translation gives CASSESSGDNEQFF.

This clone was seen just once. The chain is built from TRBV2 and TRBJ2-3; D gene unclear. The CDR3 extends over 12 amino acids. V dropped 1 base and J dropped 6 bases, with 5 bases sitting between them. Germline CDR1 and CDR2: SNHLY and FYNNEI. The CDR3 is CASSEGQDTQYF. Here the CDR3 DNA reads TGTGCCAGCAGTGAAGGGCAGGATACGCAGTATTTT.

J is TRBJ2-3 and V is TRBV5-1; tentatively, D is TRBD2 (6 bases). Germline V lookup: CDR1 SGHRS, CDR2 YFSETQ. There are 14 residues in the CDR3. Trimming pared 4 bases from V and 5 bases from J, leaving 14 bases between. The CDR3 spells CASSGSTGGDTQYF. The CDR3 coding sequence is TGCGCCAGCAGCGGGTCTACCGGGGGAGATACGCAGTATTTT.

V is TRBV19 and J is TRBJ2-7; 8 bases are a match to TRBD1. Trimming cost V 3 bases and J 3 bases; bases outside gene matches: 7. The CDR3 sequence is 15 residues long. The germline CDR1 and CDR2 sequences are LNHDA and SQIVND (reference sequence). CDR3 in amino acids: CASSIGQGGLYEQYF. The CDR3 nucleotides read TGTGCCAGTAGTATTGGACAGGGAGGTCTCTACGAGCAGTACTTC.

The chain couples TRBV5-1 to TRBJ1-2, with D possibly being TRBD1 (5 bases). Germline CDR1 SGHRS, CDR2 YFSETQ. Trimming removed 0 bases from V and 8 bases from J, with 11 bases in between. The length of the CDR3 is 13 residues. In nucleotides, the CDR3 is TGCGCCAGCAGCTTGGTTGACAGAACAGGCTACACCTTC. Translating it yields CASSLVDRTGYTF.

This chain joins TRBV25-1 and TRBJ1-1, with 7 bases aligning to TRBD1. The CDR3 extends over 14 amino acids. V lost 7 bases and J lost 1; bases outside the gene matches: 6. CDR1 and CDR2 from the germline V gene are MGHDK and SYGVNS. CDR3 DNA sequence: TGTGCCAGCACGCGACAGGGCCCGAACACTGAAGCTTTCTTT. This gives the protein CASTRQGPNTEAFF.

This clone was seen once. The chain uses TRBV30 and TRBJ2-1; 8 nucleotides match TRBD2. From germline, CDR1 is GTSNPN and CDR2 SVGIG (reference sequence). The CDR3 has 12 amino acids. Germline trimming cut 4 bases from V and 12 bases from J; bases unmatched to any gene: 8. The CDR3 is CAWKGSGTWQFF. The CDR3 DNA is TGTGCCTGGAAAGGTAGCGGGACGTGGCAGTTCTTC.

V usage is TRBV6-5 and J usage is TRBJ1-6; D remains unclear. The CDR3 is made up of 14 amino acids. Germline CDR1 and CDR2: MNHEY and SVGAGI. The V end was cut by 2 bases, the J end by 7 bases, with 9 bases between. CDR3 amino acids: CASSYEGANSPLHF. In DNA form, the CDR3 reads TGTGCCAGCAGTTACGAGGGCGCAAATTCACCCCTCCACTTT.

The chain is built from TRBV29-1 and TRBJ2-2; D unclear. Germline lookup yields CDR1 SQVTM and CDR2 ANQGSEA. Trimming pared 3 bases from V and 4 bases from J, leaving 3 bases between. There are 11 residues in the CDR3. CDR3 DNA: TGCAGCGTTGATCGCACCGGGGAGCTGTTTTTT. Translating gives CSVDRTGELFF.

The chain couples TRBV5-4 to TRBJ2-1; 8 bases align to TRBD2. Germline V gene sequence: CDR1 SGHNT, CDR2 YYREEE (reference sequence). This CDR3 has 15 residues. V was clipped by 0 bases and J by 8 bases; unmatched bases: 7. The CDR3 DNA reads as TGTGCCAGCAGCTTGGACGGGACTAGGGTCGATGAGCAGTTCTTC. It translates to CASSLDGTRVDEQFF.

CDR3 residues: CASRDPGTGDYGYTF. The CDR3, as DNA: TGTGCCAGCAGAGACCCTGGGACAGGGGACTATGGCTACACCTTC. The chain carries TRBV6-5 and TRBJ1-2; TRBD1 aligns across 10 bases. Germline-derived CDR1 and CDR2 are MNHEY and SVGAGI. The CDR3 is 15 amino acids. V lost 6 bases to trimming and J lost 3 bases; unmatched junction nucleotides: 7.

The chain joins TRBV11-1 to TRBJ2-7; 10 nucleotides line up with TRBD2. The CDR3 length is 15 residues. Germline V gene lookup returns CDR1 SGHAT and CDR2 FQDESV (reference sequence). Germline trimming cut 5 bases from V and 9 bases from J; bases unmatched to any gene: 13. The CDR3 nucleotides read TGTGCCAGCAGCGTTCAACCGGGACTAGCGTGGACGCAGTACTTC. Amino acid sequence: CASSVQPGLAWTQYF.

The table lists this clone with a few counts. The chain has TRBV7-8 and TRBJ1-3; possibly TRBD1 for D (6 bases). Per the germline V gene, CDR1 is SGHVS and CDR2 is FQNEAQ. This CDR3 is 16 amino acids long. V lost 1 base to trimming and J lost 0 bases, with 10 bases between them. The chain's CDR3 is CASSLEGGASGNTIYF. The CDR3 DNA is TGTGCCAGCAGCTTAGAAGGGGGGGCCTCTGGAAACACCATATATTTT.